This entry is about one TCR beta chain. The second PCR ran about 6 to 12 cycles with a sample-barcoded 5' primer and J-beta primers. TCRdb itself ran the 5' RACE reads through MiXCR, one entry per CDR3 protein. The sample has 1.5 million to 2 million distinct CDR3 sequences, roughly two fifths seen once; the top ten hold under 25%. CDR3 length: 15 amino acids. CDR1 DFQATT and CDR2 SNEGSKA come from the germline V gene (reference sequence). This record comes from a study of blood T cells in healthy people across ages. This TCR was recovered from a human donor in good health. Input material: blood. The rearrangement joins TRBV20-1 to TRBJ2-4, with 7 bases identical to TRBD1. The J call may be mistaken, given a closer DNA end match to TRBJ2-7. In DNA form, the CDR3 reads TGCAGTGCTAGACCCTGGGACAGTGACTTCTACGAGCAGTACTTC. Translated: CSARPWDSDFYEQYF.